This is a list of T cell receptor beta chains from one sample in a study of cytomegalovirus exposure and HLA in healthy donors. Measured with immunoSEQ multiplex PCR; TCRdb has only the in-frame clones, and not every one. Counted here are about 180,000 clones, 75% to 90% occurring once; the ten biggest clones make up approximately 15%. Sequencing was done on a sample of PBMCs. Source of these receptors: a young man in good health and CMV-seropositive. Each CDR3 is given with its conserved first and last residue. Each record gives: CDR3 protein, J gene, V gene.

CDR3 protein: CASSTGGEKLFF
J gene: TRBJ1-4
V gene: TRBV10-2

CDR3 protein: CASSMYISPSGGSYEQYF
J gene: TRBJ2-7
V gene: TRBV19

CDR3 protein: CSVRQGGQEKLFF
J gene: TRBJ1-4
V gene: TRBV29-1

CDR3 protein: CASSQSTGTSSFNEQFF
J gene: TRBJ2-1
V gene: TRBV4-1

CDR3 protein: CASSIHGDYEQYF
J gene: TRBJ2-7
V gene: TRBV5-4

CDR3 protein: CASSHPRQGPYNSPLHF
J gene: TRBJ1-6
V gene: TRBV27

CDR3 protein: CASSYRGRSPLHF
J gene: TRBJ1-6
V gene: TRBV6-5

CDR3 protein: CASSRGQGGSYNEQFF
J gene: TRBJ2-1
V gene: TRBV5-4

CDR3 protein: CASSFGRPGAGELFF
J gene: TRBJ2-2
V gene: TRBV11-3

CDR3 protein: CASSPKAGAGDEQYF
J gene: TRBJ2-7
V gene: TRBV5-1

CDR3 protein: CASSPTTGDYGYTF
J gene: TRBJ1-2
V gene: TRBV18

CDR3 protein: CASSGTANEKLFF
J gene: TRBJ1-4
V gene: TRBV2

CDR3 protein: CASSLDSGGQGIGYEQYF
J gene: TRBJ2-7
V gene: TRBV11-2

CDR3 protein: CAWRGLGTGTDTQYF
J gene: TRBJ2-3
V gene: TRBV30

CDR3 protein: CASSVAGVAGGREQYF
J gene: TRBJ2-7
V gene: TRBV6-1

CDR3 protein: CASRTQGGSYTEAFF
J gene: TRBJ1-1
V gene: TRBV5-6

CDR3 protein: CAWNGDTTGELFF
J gene: TRBJ2-2
V gene: TRBV30

CDR3 protein: CASSLNPSGGAAFLYF
J gene: TRBJ2-3
V gene: TRBV7-2

CDR3 protein: CASSEDQAGYAFF
J gene: TRBJ1-1
V gene: TRBV2

CDR3 protein: CASSSTGTGNRETQYF
J gene: TRBJ2-5
V gene: TRBV28

CDR3 protein: CAITAGIRTDTQYF
J gene: TRBJ2-3
V gene: TRBV10-3

CDR3 protein: CASSQWSAEAFF
J gene: TRBJ1-1
V gene: TRBV28

CDR3 protein: CASSEAQRGGNTEAFF
J gene: TRBJ1-1
V gene: TRBV2

CDR3 protein: CASEGGELFF
J gene: TRBJ1-4
V gene: TRBV6-5

CDR3 protein: CAWSVLETGKGETQYF
J gene: TRBJ2-5
V gene: TRBV30

CDR3 protein: CASSPGTDEAYEQYF
J gene: TRBJ2-7
V gene: TRBV18

CDR3 protein: CATSRRGGSTDTQYF
J gene: TRBJ2-3
V gene: TRBV15

CDR3 protein: CASSVSPDRGDPMNTEAFF
J gene: TRBJ1-1
V gene: TRBV2

CDR3 protein: CASSQDRGTSVKESGEQYF
J gene: TRBJ2-7
V gene: TRBV14

CDR3 protein: CASSLGQNNEQFF
J gene: TRBJ2-1
V gene: TRBV13

CDR3 protein: CASSQLQGAEAFF
J gene: TRBJ1-1
V gene: TRBV19

CDR3 protein: CASSVGEANVLTF
J gene: TRBJ2-6
V gene: TRBV9

CDR3 protein: CATSRDWGGTEAFF
J gene: TRBJ1-1
V gene: TRBV15

CDR3 protein: CASSYPQGRIATGELFF
J gene: TRBJ2-2
V gene: TRBV5-1

CDR3 protein: CASSGGRGSEETQYF
J gene: TRBJ2-5
V gene: TRBV27

CDR3 protein: CASSLAGTSGGREDTQYF
J gene: TRBJ2-3
V gene: TRBV5-1

CDR3 protein: CASSLRKIGPGEQYF
J gene: TRBJ2-7
V gene: TRBV28

CDR3 protein: CASSLGHSEQYF
J gene: TRBJ2-7
V gene: TRBV7-9

CDR3 protein: CASSYGTGDEQYF
J gene: TRBJ2-7
V gene: TRBV11-2

CDR3 protein: CASSTGVPLYEQYF
J gene: TRBJ2-7
V gene: TRBV19

CDR3 protein: CASSVEADSPHYGYTF
J gene: TRBJ1-2
V gene: TRBV9

CDR3 protein: CARGWGLQPLHF
J gene: TRBJ1-6
V gene: TRBV2

CDR3 protein: CASWVWGAEAFF
J gene: TRBJ1-1
V gene: TRBV6-5

CDR3 protein: CASSSTGSDGYTF
J gene: TRBJ1-2
V gene: TRBV6-1

CDR3 protein: CAHPGVCNCPNTIYF
J gene: TRBJ1-3
V gene: TRBV6-4

CDR3 protein: CASSPTSGSVYGELFF
J gene: TRBJ2-2
V gene: TRBV7-3

CDR3 protein: CASSRQGFSGYTF
J gene: TRBJ1-2
V gene: TRBV13

CDR3 protein: CASSKVGEETQYF
J gene: TRBJ2-5
V gene: TRBV21-1

CDR3 protein: CASSFTGQGAYEQYF
J gene: TRBJ2-7
V gene: TRBV11-3

CDR3 protein: CAGGSNYGYTF
J gene: TRBJ1-2
V gene: TRBV28

CDR3 protein: CASRTGEGYYEQYF
J gene: TRBJ2-7
V gene: TRBV6-1